What follows is one T cell receptor (beta chain) and its context. As for time point: pretreatment peripheral blood. Urothelial carcinoma affected the patients, and it was locally advanced or metastatic. Individual patients had between 1 and 8 samples, taken pretreatment and on-treatment. The method was immunoSEQ multiplex PCR; TCRdb's version includes in-frame clones alone and lacks a portion of them. Among 40,000 to 55,000 clones, 85% to 90% were seen once, and the ten largest hold over 20%. This entry belongs to a study of PD-L1 blockade in urothelial cancer. Study-level information: Males with urothelial cancer arising in the bladder constituted about 90% of the roughly 30 patients. The authors examined blood 3 weeks (second dose) and 6 weeks after treatment start.

The sequence derives from a man in his sixties with urothelial cancer. The sample in question was PBMCs, obtained around atezolizumab (anti-PD-L1) treatment.

DNA for the CDR3: TGTGCCAGCAGCTTACGGGGGGGCCTCCACGAGCAGTACTTC. Its protein is CASSLRGGLHEQYF. The rearrangement joins TRBV5-4 to TRBJ2-7; 8 nucleotides match TRBD2. V lost 2 bases to trimming and J lost 5 bases; unmatched junction nucleotides: 6. Per the germline V gene, CDR1 is SGHNT and CDR2 is YYREEE (reference sequence). The CDR3 length is 14 residues.